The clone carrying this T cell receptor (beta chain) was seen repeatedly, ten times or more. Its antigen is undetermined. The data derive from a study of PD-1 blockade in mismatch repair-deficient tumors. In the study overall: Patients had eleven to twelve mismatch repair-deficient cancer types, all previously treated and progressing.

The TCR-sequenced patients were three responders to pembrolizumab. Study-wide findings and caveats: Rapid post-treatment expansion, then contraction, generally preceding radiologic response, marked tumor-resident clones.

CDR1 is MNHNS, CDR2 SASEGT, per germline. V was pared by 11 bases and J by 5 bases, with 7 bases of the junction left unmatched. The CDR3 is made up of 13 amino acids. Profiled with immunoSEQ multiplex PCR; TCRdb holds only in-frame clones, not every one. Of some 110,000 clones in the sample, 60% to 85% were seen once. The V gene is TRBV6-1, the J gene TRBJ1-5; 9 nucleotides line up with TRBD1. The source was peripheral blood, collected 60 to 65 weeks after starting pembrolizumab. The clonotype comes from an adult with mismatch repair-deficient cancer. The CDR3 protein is CAVGTGPDQPQHF. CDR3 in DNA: TGTGCCGTTGGGACAGGGCCCGATCAGCCCCAGCATTTT.